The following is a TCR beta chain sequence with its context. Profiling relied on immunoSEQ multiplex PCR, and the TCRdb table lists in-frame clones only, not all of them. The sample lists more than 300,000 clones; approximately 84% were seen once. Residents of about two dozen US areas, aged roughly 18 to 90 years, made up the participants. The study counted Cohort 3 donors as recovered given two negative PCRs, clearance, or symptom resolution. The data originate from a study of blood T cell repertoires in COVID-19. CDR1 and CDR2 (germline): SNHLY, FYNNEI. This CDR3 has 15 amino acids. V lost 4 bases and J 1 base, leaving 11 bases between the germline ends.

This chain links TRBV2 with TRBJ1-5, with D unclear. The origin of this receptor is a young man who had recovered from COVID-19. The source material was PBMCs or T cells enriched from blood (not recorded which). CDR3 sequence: CASSVMPESNQPQHF. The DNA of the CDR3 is TGTGCCAGCAGTGTTATGCCAGAAAGCAATCAGCCCCAGCATTTT.